The present T cell receptor beta chain was sequenced within a study of CD8 T cells in Susac syndrome. After extraction with the RNeasy kit, about 0.5 to 1 ug of the RNA was reverse transcribed using random hexamers. An immunoSEQ multiplex PCR amplified TCR beta CDR3 over 54 Vbeta and 13 Jbeta. A single record per CDR3 protein comes from TCRdb applying MiXCR to the immunoSEQ multiplex PCR reads. Among about 200,000 distinct CDR3 sequences listed, 90% to 95% were seen once. This CDR3 is 16 amino acids long. Germline CDR1 reads MNHEY; CDR2 reads SMNVEV (reference sequence). J gave up 4 bases and V 8 bases, and 12 bases lay outside the gene matches. This clonotype was seen just once. Sequencing of TCR beta, carried out with a high-throughput approach, was applied to CD8+ and CD4+ T cells from the blood. Healthy donors constituted the control group, matched for age and sex. Negative isolation yielded the CD8+ and CD4+ T cells, while FACS enriched the TEMRA cells.

The chain carries TRBV27 and TRBJ1-5, with 9 bases identical to TRBD1. The specimen sequenced was CD4+ T cells from PBMCs. This TCR came from a human donor in good health. CDR3 sequence: CASGIAGTGSNQPQHF. The CDR3 DNA reads TGTGCCAGCGGAATTGCCGGGACAGGGAGTAATCAGCCCCAGCATTTT.